Detailed here is one TCR beta chain. The antigen remains unidentified. A junction end diverges from the germline sequence, so it may reflect a read error. The source of the sample is a study of cytomegalovirus exposure and HLA in healthy donors. Study findings and constraints: The classifier was said to identify cytomegalovirus status with high specificity and sensitivity. DRB1 had the most TCR associations and HLA-C the fewest, a later analysis found, with rates varying by HLA locus.

PCR used 60 Vbeta primers and 13 Jbeta primers. Profiled with immunoSEQ multiplex PCR; TCRdb holds only in-frame clones, not every one. The sample lists 150,000 to 250,000 clones, just over 75% seen once, with 1.5% to 2% in the top ten. The CDR3 sequence is 13 residues long. In germline, CDR1 is MNHNS, CDR2 SASEGT. Healthy bone marrow donors made up the donors. This TCR derives from a man younger than 40 in good health and CMV-seronegative. The rearrangement links TRBV6-1 to TRBJ1-6; D unresolved. The sample taken for sequencing was PBMCs. The CDR3 bases are TGTGCAAGCACCTTACTGGCGGATTCACCCCTCCACTTT. It encodes CASTLLADSPLHF.